The 15 T cell receptor beta chains presented below share a single source sample, sequenced in a study of cytomegalovirus exposure and HLA in healthy donors. Both 60 Vbeta primers and 13 Jbeta primers went into the PCR. The method was immunoSEQ multiplex PCR; TCRdb's version includes in-frame clones alone and lacks a portion of them. The sample has fewer than 250,000 clones, more than 60% seen once. Specimen: PBMCs. All receptors derive from a young woman in good health and CMV-seronegative.

The chain couples TRBV7-6 to TRBJ1-2; tentatively, D is TRBD1 (5 bases). Germline CDR1 reads SGHVS; CDR2 reads FNYEAQ. The CDR3 loop spans 17 amino acids. Between the trimmed V and J ends, which lost 1 base and 3 bases, there was a span of 18 bases. The CDR3 reads CASSLVAGGVSDYGYTF. The CDR3 DNA is TGTGCCAGCAGCTTAGTAGCGGGGGGGGTATCTGACTATGGCTACACCTTC.

The chain carries TRBV30 and TRBJ2-1, with D perhaps TRBD2 (5 bases). The CDR3 length is 12 residues. V dropped 3 bases and J dropped 13 bases, with 16 bases sitting between them. Germline CDR1 GTSNPN, CDR2 SVGIG (reference sequence). The CDR3 DNA is TGTGCCTGGAGCCCCCTTGGACTTCACCAGTTCTTC. This sequence encodes CAWSPLGLHQFF.

This sequence joins TRBV11-1 and TRBJ1-1, with D perhaps matching TRBD1 (5 bases). The germline V gene encodes CDR1 SGHAT and CDR2 FQDESV (reference sequence). V was pared by 3 bases and J by 4 bases, with 15 bases between. This CDR3 is 15 amino acids long. Here the CDR3 reads CASSFQGDEVTEAFF. The CDR3 coding sequence is TGTGCCAGCAGCTTTCAGGGTGATGAGGTCACTGAAGCTTTCTTT.

Regarding this clone: At one end, the junction sequence differs from germline, possibly due to a read error. CDR3 sequence: CAGSVGRVRTEAFF. The CDR3 DNA sequence: TGTGCCGGCAGCGTAGGCAGGGTTCGCACTGAAGCTTTCTTT. This sequence joins TRBV9 and TRBJ1-1, with D perhaps TRBD1 (5 bases). CDR3 length equals 14 residues. Germline V gene data show CDR1 as SGDLS and CDR2 as YYNGEE.

A remark on this clone: One end of the junction does not line up with germline, which may come from a read error. This chain links TRBV4-1 with TRBJ1-1; D is unclear. The CDR3 is 13 amino acids. Germline V gene sequence: CDR1 MGHRA, CDR2 YSYEKL. CDR3 loop: CASRRGIQGKALF. In DNA, the CDR3 is TGCGCCAGCCGGAGAGGGATACAAGGGAAAGCTTTATTT.

The CDR3: CSVELASGAGLPPGYEQYF. The DNA for the CDR3 is TGCAGCGTTGAACTAGCTTCAGGAGCGGGACTACCCCCCGGTTACGAGCAGTACTTC. The chain links TRBV29-1 to TRBJ2-7, with 7 positions matching TRBD2. V shed 2 bases and J 4 bases; nucleotides not matched to a gene: 23. CDR1 SQVTM and CDR2 ANQGSEA come from the germline V gene. The CDR3 is made up of 19 amino acids.

The rearrangement joins TRBV4-1 to TRBJ2-1; 12 nucleotides align to TRBD2. This CDR3 is built from 16 residues. CDR1 is MGHRA, CDR2 YSYEKL, per germline. The J segment lost 4 bases and the V segment lost 5 bases, leaving 6 bases of the junction unmatched. CDR3 sequence reads: CASSKWTSGEYNEQFF. CDR3 sequence (DNA): TGCGCCAGCAGCAAATGGACTAGCGGGGAATACAATGAGCAGTTCTTC.

Comments on this clone: Mismatch with germline at one junction end may stem from a read error. V is TRBV18 and J is TRBJ1-2; 8 bases agree with TRBD1. This CDR3 has 12 residues. The germline CDR1 and CDR2 sequences are KGHSH and LQKENI. As DNA, the CDR3 is TGTGCCAGCTCACCCCGGGACAGGTTCAGGGAATTC. Its translation: CASSPRDRFREF.

There are a few counts of this clone. This chain connects TRBV6-5 to TRBJ1-6; possibly TRBD1 for D (6 bases). V was shortened by 6 bases and J by 4 bases, with 13 bases between the two germline ends. The CDR3 has 15 amino acids. Germline V CDR1 and CDR2: MNHEY, SVGAGI. CDR3 in DNA: TGTGCCAGCAGGCCGGGACACCAATATAATTCACCCCTCCACTTT. It specifies CASRPGHQYNSPLHF.

CDR3 DNA: TGCAGCGTTGGACCTGATAGGACTAGCGGGGCTGGGGCCAACGTCCTGACTTTC. Translating it yields CSVGPDRTSGAGANVLTF. The V call is TRBV29-1, the J call TRBJ2-6; 12 bases map to TRBD2. This CDR3 has 18 residues. With 4 bases clipped from V and 2 bases from J, the junction kept 9 bases outside the gene matches. Germline lookup yields CDR1 SQVTM and CDR2 ANQGSEA. Together with reference TRBV29-1 and TRBJ2-6, the CDR3 gives the full variable domain: SAVISQKPSRDICQRGTSLTIQCQVDSQVTMMFWYRQQPGQSLTLIATANQGSEATYESGFVIDKFPISRPNLTFSTLTVSNMSPEDSSIYLCSVGPDRTSGAGANVLTFGAGSRLTVL.

The chain joins TRBV12-5 to TRBJ1-2; 7 nucleotides align to TRBD1. The CDR3 length is 13 residues. J gave up 8 bases and V 6 bases, and 9 bases lay outside the gene matches. The germline V gene encodes CDR1 LGHNT and CDR2 FRNRAP. Here the CDR3 DNA reads TGTGCTAGTGGACGAGACAGGGTAGGAGGCTACACCTTC. It yields the protein CASGRDRVGGYTF.

V and J are TRBV13 and TRBJ2-7; 10 positions agree with TRBD1. The V segment lost 4 bases and the J segment 2 bases; nucleotides outside the gene matches: 8. CDR3 length: 16 residues. Per the germline V gene, CDR1 is PRHDT and CDR2 is FYEKMQ (reference sequence). The CDR3 protein is CASSSTWTGGTYEQYF. The CDR3 DNA follows: TGTGCCAGCAGCTCAACGTGGACAGGGGGGACCTACGAGCAGTACTTC.

V gene TRBV5-1 combines with J gene TRBJ2-2; weak D call: TRBD1 (6 bases). The CDR3 is 15 amino acids. Trimming left V 6 bases short and J 1 base short, with 13 bases between. In germline, CDR1 is SGHRS, CDR2 YFSETQ. CDR3 nucleotides: TGCGCCAGCAACCCGGACAGTTTGAACACCGGGGAGCTGTTTTTT. Translating it yields CASNPDSLNTGELFF.

The CDR3 nucleotides read TGCGCCAGCAGCTCGACTAGTTGGGAAGAGACCCAGTACTTC. It is translated as CASSSTSWEETQYF. The chain joins TRBV5-1 to TRBJ2-5; D is possibly TRBD2 (6 bases). V was cut by 3 bases and J by 3 bases, with 12 bases left in between. The germline V gene has CDR1 SGHRS and CDR2 YFSETQ. The CDR3 sequence is 14 residues long.

The chain employs TRBV7-9 and TRBJ1-4, with 9 bases lining up with TRBD1. The CDR3 sequence is 14 residues long. V dropped 4 bases and J dropped 8; count of bases not matched to a gene: 5. Looked up from germline, CDR1 is SEHNR and CDR2 is FQNEAQ (reference sequence). The CDR3 region is CASSWDRAREKLFF. The CDR3 DNA is TGTGCCAGCAGCTGGGACAGGGCCAGAGAAAAACTGTTTTTT.